The present T cell receptor beta chain was sequenced within a study of graft-versus-host responses after intestinal transplantation. Study background: Recipients were given multivisceral, liver-intestinal, or isolated intestinal transplants.

Of note for this clone: Its antigen remains unknown.

From germline, CDR1 is SEHNR and CDR2 FQNEAQ (reference sequence). J gave up 1 base and V 1 base, and 0 bases lay outside the gene matches. The CDR3 spans 14 residues. Only in-frame clones appear in the TCRdb table, and some are missing; sequencing was by immunoSEQ multiplex PCR. Of over 100,000 clones in the sample, more than 85% were seen once. Findings of the study overall: Early after transplant, HvG declines were associated with peak levels of circulating GvH clones. Researchers found GvH clones in recipient marrow, and some showed up first in ileum or blood.

The V call is TRBV7-9, the J call TRBJ2-7; 8 bases are shared with TRBD1. The receptor's source is a human donor who received an intestinal transplant. Sample: unstimulated CD4+ T cells sorted from spleen or lymph node cells, taken before intestinal transplant. Here the CDR3 reads CASSLGTGSYEQYF. The DNA for the CDR3 is TGTGCCAGCAGCTTAGGGACAGGGTCCTACGAGCAGTACTTC.